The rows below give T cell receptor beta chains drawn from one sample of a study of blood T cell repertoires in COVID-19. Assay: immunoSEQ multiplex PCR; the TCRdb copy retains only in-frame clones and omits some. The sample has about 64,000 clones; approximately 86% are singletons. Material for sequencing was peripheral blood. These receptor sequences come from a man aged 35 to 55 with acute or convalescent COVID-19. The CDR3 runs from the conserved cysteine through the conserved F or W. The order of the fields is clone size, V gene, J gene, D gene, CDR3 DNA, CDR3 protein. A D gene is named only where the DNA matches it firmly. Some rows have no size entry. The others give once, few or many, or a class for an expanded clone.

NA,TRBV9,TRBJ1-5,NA,TGTGCCAGCAGCGCCTTGGGGGGGCCCCAGCATTTT,CASSALGGPQHF
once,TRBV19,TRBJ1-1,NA,TGTGCCAGTAGTCCTCAGGTGAACACTGAAGCTTTCTTT,CASSPQVNTEAFF
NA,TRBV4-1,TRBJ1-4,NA,TGCGCCAGCAGCCTCACTAGGGGGGAAAAACTGTTTTTT,CASSLTRGEKLFF
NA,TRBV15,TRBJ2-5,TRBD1,TGTGCCACCAGCACCCCCGGGACAGGGGGTCGTTGGGGAGAGACCCAGTACTTC,CATSTPGTGGRWGETQYF
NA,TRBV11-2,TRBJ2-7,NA,TGTGCCAGCAGCTTAAACGGAGGAATGGGTTTTGAGCAGTACTTC,CASSLNGGMGFEQYF
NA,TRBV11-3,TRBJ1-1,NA,TGTGCCAGCAGCCTAGCGCGGCAGGGCCCTATGAACACTGAAGCTTTCTTT,CASSLARQGPMNTEAFF
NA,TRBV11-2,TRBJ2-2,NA,TGTGCCAGCAGCTCTGGTAACTCGCCGGGTACCGGGGAGCTGTTTTTT,CASSSGNSPGTGELFF
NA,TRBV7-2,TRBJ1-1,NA,TGTGCCAGCAGCTTGTATAGGAACACTGAAGCTTTCTTT,CASSLYRNTEAFF
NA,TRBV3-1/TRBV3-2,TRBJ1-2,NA,TGTGCCAGCAGCCCGACAGCTAATCTCTATGGCTACACCTTC,CASSPTANLYGYTF
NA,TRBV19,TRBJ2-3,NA,TGTGCCAGTAGTATAGGTGGGGGGAACACAGATACGCAGTATTTT,CASSIGGGNTDTQYF
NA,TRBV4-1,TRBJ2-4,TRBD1,TGCGCCAGCAGCCCTCCTCCGGGACAGGGAAACATTCAGTACTTC,CASSPPPGQGNIQYF
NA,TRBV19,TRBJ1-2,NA,TGTGCCAGTAGTATAGCAACAGGCTATGGCTACACCTTC,CASSIATGYGYTF
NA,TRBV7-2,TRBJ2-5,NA,TGTGCCAGCAGCCTTGACTTTGCACAAGAGACCCAGTACTTC,CASSLDFAQETQYF
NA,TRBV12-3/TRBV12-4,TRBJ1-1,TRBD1,TGTGCCACACAGGGGGCGGTGAACACTGAAGCTTTCTTT,CATQGAVNTEAFF
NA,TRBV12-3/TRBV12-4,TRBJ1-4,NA,TGTGCCAGCAGTTTCCAGGACAGTACGACATACTTT,CASSFQDSTTYF
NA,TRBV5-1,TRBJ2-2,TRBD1,TGCGCCAGCAGCTTGGGACAGGGGAACACCGGGGAGCTGTTTTTT,CASSLGQGNTGELFF
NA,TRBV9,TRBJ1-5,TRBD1,TGTGCCAGCAGCGCAGGGGGCTCGGGCAATCAGCCCCAGCATTTT,CASSAGGSGNQPQHF
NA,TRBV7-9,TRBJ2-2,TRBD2,TGTGCCAGCAGCGATACTAGCGGGGGCACCGGGGAGCTGTTTTTT,CASSDTSGGTGELFF